The entry that follows covers one T cell receptor beta chain sequence. This sample is part of a study of blood T cell repertoires in COVID-19. Study details: T cells, B-cell-depleted T cells, or PBMCs provided the cDNA or gDNA that served as material.

This CDR3 has 19 amino acids. Germline V CDR1 and CDR2: LGHDT, YNNKEL (reference sequence). Trimming took 1 base from V and 5 from J, leaving 26 bases between them. Using immunoSEQ multiplex PCR, the repertoire was profiled, and TCRdb retains in-frame clones only, with some absent. Of 250,000 to 350,000 clones in the sample, about 88% were seen once. The origin of this receptor is a woman aged 55-69 years with acute or convalescent COVID-19. Sequenced: peripheral blood. The V call is TRBV3-1 (or the pseudogene TRBV3-2), the J call TRBJ1-1, with D tentatively TRBD1 (6 bases). The CDR3 spells CASSQARGSGTRRGTEAFF. The DNA for the CDR3 is TGTGCCAGCAGCCAAGCCCGAGGGTCGGGGACCAGAAGGGGGACTGAAGCTTTCTTT.